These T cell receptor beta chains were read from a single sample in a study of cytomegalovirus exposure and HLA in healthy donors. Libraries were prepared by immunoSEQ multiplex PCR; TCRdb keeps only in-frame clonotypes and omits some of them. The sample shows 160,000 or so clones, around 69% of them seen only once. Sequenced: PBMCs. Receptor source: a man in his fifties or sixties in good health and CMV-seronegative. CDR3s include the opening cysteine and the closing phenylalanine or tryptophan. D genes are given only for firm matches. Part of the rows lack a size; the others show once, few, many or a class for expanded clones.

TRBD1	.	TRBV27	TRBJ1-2	TGTGCCAGCAGAAAACCGGGACAGGGCTATGGCTACACCTTC	CASRKPGQGYGYTF
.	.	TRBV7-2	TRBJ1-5	TGTGCCAGCAGCCAATTCCAGGGGCTGCCCCAGCATTTT	CASSQFQGLPQHF
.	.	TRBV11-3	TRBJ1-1	TGTGCCAGCAGCTTTGGACTATCCAACACTGAAGCTTTCTTT	CASSFGLSNTEAFF
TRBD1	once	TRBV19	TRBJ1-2	TGTGCCAGTAGTATAGCTGGCAGGGGGATCCATGGCTACACCTTC	CASSIAGRGIHGYTF
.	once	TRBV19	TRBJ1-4	TGTGCCAGTGCGAGGTCCCAACCTGAAAAACTGTTTTTT	CASARSQPEKLFF
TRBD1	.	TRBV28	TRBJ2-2	TGTGCCAGCAGTTTATCCGGACAGGGGCGTAACACCGGGGAGCTGTTTTTT	CASSLSGQGRNTGELFF
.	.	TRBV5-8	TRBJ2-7	TGTGCCAGCAGCTTAGACTTTTTTGGCGAGCAGTACTTC	CASSLDFFGEQYF
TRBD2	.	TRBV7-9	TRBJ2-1	TGTGCCAGCAGCTTTGCCGGCGGGAGCTCCTACAATGAGCAGTTCTTC	CASSFAGGSSYNEQFF
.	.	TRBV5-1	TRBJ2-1	TGCGCCAGCAGCTTGGGGCAGGGCTACAATGAGCAGTTCTTC	CASSLGQGYNEQFF
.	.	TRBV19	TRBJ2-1	TGTGCCAGTAACCCTGGGGGGGGGCAAGGCAATGAGCAGTTCTTC	CASNPGGGQGNEQFF
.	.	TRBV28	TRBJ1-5	TGTGCCAGCAGTCTCCGCGGAGGTCCTCAGCCCCAGCATTTT	CASSLRGGPQPQHF
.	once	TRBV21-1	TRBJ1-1	TGTGCCAGCATTCGATACGGGATAACAACTGAAGCTTTCTTT	CASIRYGITTEAFF
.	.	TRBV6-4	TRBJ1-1	TGTGCCAGCTCAGTCGGGGGGAACACTGAAGCTTTCTTT	CASSVGGNTEAFF
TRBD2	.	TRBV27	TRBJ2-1	TGTGCCAGCAGTTCTTGGGGACTAAGCGGGAGGCAAAACTACAATGAGCAGTTCTTC	CASSSWGLSGRQNYNEQFF
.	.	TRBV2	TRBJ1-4	TGTGCCAGCAGTGAAGGACAGACGAGGAATGAAAAACTGTTTTTT	CASSEGQTRNEKLFF
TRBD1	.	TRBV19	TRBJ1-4	TGTGCCAGTAGTATCGACAGGGGCTATGAAAAACTGTTTTTT	CASSIDRGYEKLFF
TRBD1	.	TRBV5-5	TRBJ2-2	TGTGCCAGCAGCTTGGCTGGGACAGGTAACACCGGGGAGCTGTTTTTT	CASSLAGTGNTGELFF
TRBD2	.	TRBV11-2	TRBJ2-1	TGTGCCAGCAGCTTTGGGGGGGGATATGAGCAGTTCTTC	CASSFGGGYEQFF